Presented here are 17 T cell receptor beta chains from one specimen sequenced in a study of blood T cell repertoires in COVID-19. Assay used: immunoSEQ multiplex PCR; TCRdb lists only in-frame clones, some missing. The table has under 450,000 clones, about 90% seen once. Source material: PBMCs or T cells enriched from blood (not recorded which). All receptors come from a man aged 30 to 39 who had recovered from COVID-19.

V gene TRBV6-5 combines with J gene TRBJ1-2, with 7 bases identical to TRBD1. The CDR3 loop spans 14 amino acids. In germline, CDR1 is MNHEY, CDR2 SVGAGI. Unmatched junction bases numbered 5, after V lost 5 bases and J lost 2 bases. The chain's CDR3 is CASSPGTVNYGYTF. In DNA, the CDR3 is TGTGCCAGCAGTCCCGGGACAGTAAACTATGGCTACACCTTC.

The gene calls are TRBV7-6 and TRBJ2-1; 7 bases fit TRBD1. Trimming removed 5 bases from V and 3 bases from J; junction bases left unmatched: 10. This CDR3 comprises 16 residues. CDR1 and CDR2 from the germline V gene are SGHVS and FNYEAQ. CDR3 sequence: CASSQTGDPHYNEQFF. CDR3 DNA sequence: TGTGCCAGCAGCCAAACAGGGGACCCTCACTACAATGAGCAGTTCTTC.

About this clone: The sample holds other DNA sequences that translate to the same CDR3. The gene calls are TRBV5-1 and TRBJ2-5; no reliable D call. The CDR3 consists of 11 residues. Germline V gene data show CDR1 as SGHRS and CDR2 as YFSETQ. V lost 0 bases to trimming and J lost 5 bases, with 2 bases between them. In DNA form, the CDR3 reads TGCGCCAGCAGCTTGGCGGAGACCCAGTACTTC. This gives the protein CASSLAETQYF.

The genes are TRBV30 and TRBJ2-3; perhaps TRBD2 as D (5 bases). V lost 1 base and J 2 bases, leaving 13 bases between the germline ends. This CDR3 has 15 amino acids. From germline, CDR1 is GTSNPN and CDR2 SVGIG (reference sequence). In DNA, the CDR3 is TGTGCCTGGAGTGCAGGACGGGGAGACACAGATACGCAGTATTTT. It encodes CAWSAGRGDTDTQYF.

The V gene is TRBV7-9, the J gene TRBJ2-7; 7 bases are a match to TRBD2. The length of the CDR3 is 11 residues. From germline, CDR1 is SEHNR and CDR2 FQNEAQ (reference sequence). The J segment lost 12 bases and the V segment lost 5 bases, leaving 7 bases of the junction unmatched. The CDR3 here is CASSDRGDSYF. CDR3 bases: TGTGCCAGCAGCGACCGGGGGGACTCGTACTTC.

The chain combines TRBV20-1 with TRBJ2-7; TRBD1 matches 8 bases. This CDR3 is 14 amino acids long. After removal of 3 bases from V and 1 base from J, the junction contained 5 bases not matched to a gene. Germline V CDR1 and CDR2: DFQATT, SNEGSKA (reference sequence). This CDR3 reads CSASQGAGSYEQYF. CDR3 nucleotide sequence: TGCAGTGCTAGTCAGGGGGCAGGATCCTACGAGCAGTACTTC.

Turning to this clone: The same CDR3 can be traced to other DNA sequences in this sample. The chain has TRBV5-1 and TRBJ2-1; D gene unclear. Germline V gives CDR1 SGHRS, CDR2 YFSETQ. The V gene lost 0 bases and the J gene lost 4 bases, with 5 bases spanning the gap. The CDR3 loop spans 13 amino acids. In DNA form, the CDR3 reads TGCGCCAGCAGCTTGGCGCGATACAATGAGCAGTTCTTC. Its protein is CASSLARYNEQFF.

The rearrangement joins TRBV19 to TRBJ2-5; D uncertain. The V gene's germline CDR1 is LNHDA and CDR2 SQIVND (reference sequence). The CDR3 spans 15 residues. The V gene lost 0 bases and the J gene lost 2 bases, with 10 bases spanning the gap. As DNA, the CDR3 is TGTGCCAGTAGTATAGACCTACTCTCGCAAGAGACCCAGTACTTC. Translating gives CASSIDLLSQETQYF.

The chain couples TRBV30 to TRBJ1-5; weak D call: TRBD1 (6 bases). This CDR3 has 14 residues. V was shortened by 5 bases and J by 3 bases, with 14 bases between the two germline ends. CDR1 is GTSNPN, CDR2 SVGIG, per germline (reference sequence). The CDR3 region has the DNA TGTGCCTGGGGGGAAGGGGGATTCAATCAGCCCCAGCATTTT. Its translation: CAWGEGGFNQPQHF.

V and J are TRBV7-9 and TRBJ2-1, with D possibly matching TRBD1 (7 bases). Trimming pared 5 bases from V and 9 bases from J, leaving 11 bases between. Germline lookup yields CDR1 SEHNR and CDR2 FQNEAQ (reference sequence). CDR3 length: 12 amino acids. The CDR3 DNA follows: TGTGCCAGCAGCCAGGGGGGTGCTGAGCAGTTCTTC. This translates into CASSQGGAEQFF.

The chain uses TRBV4-2 and TRBJ2-7; 9 positions agree with TRBD2. This CDR3 has 15 residues. In germline, CDR1 is LGHNA, CDR2 YNFKEQ. With 0 bases clipped from V and 5 bases from J, the junction kept 5 bases outside the gene matches. CDR3 coding DNA: TGTGCCAGCAGCCAAGAGGGACTAGCAGTTAACGAGCAGTACTTC. Its translation is CASSQEGLAVNEQYF.

This clone was counted once. The chain couples TRBV4-2 to TRBJ1-6; D unresolved. Germline CDR1 and CDR2: LGHNA and YNFKEQ. V gave up 0 bases and J gave up 7 bases, with 10 bases separating them. This CDR3 region has 15 residues. The CDR3, as DNA: TGTGCCAGCAGCCAAGAAACCCTACCCAATTCACCCCTCCACTTT. As protein: CASSQETLPNSPLHF.

The chain combines TRBV7-9 with TRBJ2-7; 11 bases are shared with TRBD1. The CDR3 has 14 amino acids. Germline trimming cut 5 bases from V and 3 bases from J; bases unmatched to any gene: 3. CDR1 is SEHNR, CDR2 FQNEAQ, per germline (reference sequence). As DNA, the CDR3 is TGTGCCAGCAGCCGGACAGGGGGCCGCTACGAGCAGTACTTC. Protein sequence: CASSRTGGRYEQYF.

The chain employs TRBV7-2 and TRBJ2-5; 8 bases match TRBD2. Trimming at V came to 5 bases and at J to 2 bases, leaving 13 bases not matched to a gene. The CDR3 consists of 17 residues. Germline CDR1 is SGHTA and CDR2 is FQGNSA. The CDR3 DNA sequence: TGTGCCAGCAGCCCCCTCGTGAGCGGGGGCTTGCAAGAGACCCAGTACTTC. It specifies CASSPLVSGGLQETQYF.

The chain uses TRBV7-3 and TRBJ1-2; possibly TRBD1 for D (6 bases). Germline values: CDR1 SGHTA, CDR2 FQGTGA. V was shortened by 5 bases and J by 0 bases, with 13 bases between the two germline ends. The CDR3 totals 15 residues. CDR3 protein: CASSPQGEANYGYTF. DNA of the CDR3: TGTGCCAGCAGCCCACAGGGTGAGGCTAACTATGGCTACACCTTC.

The CDR3 sequence is CASSVVGGGRGETQYF. DNA for the CDR3: TGTGCCAGCAGCGTAGTTGGCGGGGGTCGTGGCGAGACCCAGTACTTC. The chain combines TRBV9 with TRBJ2-5, with TRBD2 identical over 7 bases. This CDR3 comprises 16 residues. Trimming cost V 0 bases and J 5 bases; bases outside gene matches: 10. Germline CDR1 and CDR2: SGDLS and YYNGEE.

The CDR3 sequence: CASSSLAGGAGELFF. The CDR3 region has the DNA TGCGCCAGCAGTTCGTTAGCGGGGGGGGCCGGGGAGCTGTTTTTT. The chain is built from TRBV10-2 and TRBJ2-2, with 11 bases that match TRBD2. The V segment lost 5 bases and the J segment 6 bases; nucleotides outside the gene matches: 5. Germline V gene lookup returns CDR1 WSHSY and CDR2 SAAADI. The CDR3 sequence is 15 residues long.